One and the same sample provided the 24 T cell receptor beta chains below, sequenced in a study of control samples from healthy donors and cancer patients. Here immunoSEQ multiplex PCR was the method, and the copy in TCRdb shows in-frame clones only, minus some. The table shows some 110,000 clones, with around 87% occurring only once. The specimen sequenced was PBMCs. These receptors were collected from a woman aged 45-59 years with colorectal cancer.

J is TRBJ2-7 and V is TRBV11-2; 7 nucleotides align to TRBD2. J gave up 0 bases and V 5 bases, and 10 bases lay outside the gene matches. CDR1 and CDR2 from the germline V gene are SGHAT and FQNNGV. The CDR3 runs to 16 residues. CDR3 sequence reads: CASSLLSGTSSYEQYF. DNA for the CDR3: TGTGCCAGCAGCCTTCTAAGCGGGACGAGCTCCTACGAGCAGTACTTC.

This rearrangement joins TRBV28 to TRBJ1-5; D may be TRBD1 (5 bases). Germline V lookup: CDR1 MDHEN, CDR2 SYDVKM. V lost 4 bases to trimming and J lost 2 bases, with 12 bases between them. The CDR3 length is 15 residues. The DNA of the CDR3 is TGTGCCAGCAGTTGGGGCAGCGGCGGCAATCAGCCCCAGCATTTT. This codes for CASSWGSGGNQPQHF.

The chain uses TRBV11-1 and TRBJ2-2, with 7 bases fitting TRBD1. The germline gives CDR1 SGHAT, CDR2 FQDESV (reference sequence). V was pared by 6 bases and J by 4 bases, with 5 bases of the junction left unmatched. The length of the CDR3 is 14 residues. CDR3 sequence (DNA): TGTGCCAGCAGTATACAGGGGTCCACCGGGGAGCTGTTTTTT. Translation gives CASSIQGSTGELFF.

This chain uses TRBV3-1 (or the pseudogene TRBV3-2) with TRBJ1-1; D ambiguous. Germline V gives CDR1 LGHDT, CDR2 YNNKEL (reference sequence). This CDR3 spans 13 amino acids. V was pared by 1 base and J by 11 bases, with 14 bases between. As DNA, the CDR3 is TGTGCCAGCAGCCAAGTTTCCCGGGGAGTGGCTTTCTTT. Encoded protein: CASSQVSRGVAFF.

The rearrangement joins TRBV7-9 to TRBJ2-3; weak D call: TRBD2 (5 bases). The germline V gene encodes CDR1 SEHNR and CDR2 FQNEAQ (reference sequence). The V and J ends lost 4 bases and 6 bases respectively, with 14 bases between them. The CDR3 runs 14 residues. The CDR3: CASSSELLADTQYF. The CDR3 DNA follows: TGTGCCAGCAGCTCGGAACTTTTAGCGGATACGCAGTATTTT.

This clone appeared once. The V gene is TRBV2, the J gene TRBJ1-2; 12 nucleotides line up with TRBD1. CDR1 is SNHLY and CDR2 is FYNNEI in the germline V gene. Unmatched junction bases numbered 10, after V lost 6 bases and J lost 5 bases. This CDR3 is 16 amino acids long. In nucleotides, the CDR3 is TGTGCCAGCAGCGTCTTAGGGACAGGGGGCGGGTATGGCTACACCTTC. It codes for CASSVLGTGGGYGYTF.

The chain combines TRBV5-1 with TRBJ1-2; possibly TRBD1 for D (5 bases). The V and J ends lost 4 bases and 1 base respectively, with 14 bases between them. The CDR3 has 15 residues. From germline, CDR1 is SGHRS and CDR2 YFSETQ. CDR3 protein: CASSPAGGGNYGYTF. The CDR3 DNA sequence: TGCGCCAGCAGCCCGGCCGGCGGGGGTAACTATGGCTACACCTTC.

The J gene is TRBJ2-3, the V gene TRBV19, with 14 bases matching TRBD2. Germline assignment: CDR1 LNHDA and CDR2 SQIVND (reference sequence). This CDR3 is 18 amino acids long. The V and J ends lost 5 bases and 7 bases, in that order; junction bases with no gene match: 14. CDR3 protein: CASSDGLKGLAGVNTQYF. The CDR3, as DNA: TGTGCCAGTAGTGACGGGCTAAAGGGACTAGCGGGAGTGAATACGCAGTATTTT.

The chain couples TRBV12-3 or TRBV12-4 to TRBJ1-1; D is unclear. The CDR3 has 12 residues. Deletions cut 6 bases from V and 4 bases from J, with 9 bases between. The CDR3 spells CASSAPATEAFF. The CDR3 DNA sequence: TGTGCCAGCAGCGCCCCCGCCACTGAAGCTTTCTTT.

The V call is TRBV11-2, the J call TRBJ2-7; no firm D call. V was pared by 2 bases and J by 3 bases, with 2 bases between. Germline V lookup: CDR1 SGHAT, CDR2 FQNNGV. This CDR3 has 11 residues. This CDR3 is CASSLIYEQYF. DNA for the CDR3: TGTGCCAGCAGCTTAATCTACGAGCAGTACTTC. Complete variable domain (other parts from reference TRBV11-2 and TRBJ2-7): EAGVAQSPRYKIIEKRQSVAFWCNPISGHATLYWYQQILGQGPKLLIQFQNNGVVDDSQLPKDRFSAERLKGVDSTLKIQPAKLEDSAVYLCASSLIYEQYFGPGTRLTVT.

V is TRBV10-3 and J is TRBJ2-2; 8 bases line up with TRBD2. The germline V gene has CDR1 ENHRY and CDR2 SYGVKD. CDR3 length: 16 amino acids. The ends lost 10 bases at V and 1 base at J; junction bases unmatched: 11. CDR3 DNA: TGTGCCACCCTTTCCCGTAGCGGGGTGAACACCGGGGAGCTGTTTTTT. It codes for CATLSRSGVNTGELFF.

The CDR3 nucleotides read TGTGCCAGTAGTACCGGACAGGCCGGGGAGCAGTACTTC. Translation gives CASSTGQAGEQYF. The gene calls are TRBV19 and TRBJ2-7; TRBD1 aligns across 7 bases. The CDR3 contains 13 residues. CDR1 and CDR2 (germline): LNHDA, SQIVND (reference sequence). Trimming cost V 4 bases and J 7 bases; bases outside gene matches: 7. Variable domain in full (rest from reference TRBV19 and TRBJ2-7): DGGITQSPKYLFRKEGQNVTLSCEQNLNHDAMYWYRQDPGQGLRLIYYSQIVNDFQKGDIAEGYSVSREKKESFPLTVTSAQKNPTAFYLCASSTGQAGEQYFGPGTRLTVT.

The gene calls are TRBV7-2 and TRBJ1-1; 9 bases map to TRBD1. After removal of 2 bases from V and 4 bases from J, the junction contained 5 bases not matched to a gene. The length of the CDR3 is 15 residues. The germline V gene encodes CDR1 SGHTA and CDR2 FQGNSA. DNA of the CDR3: TGTGCCAGCAGCTTATCCGGGGACAGGGTCACTGAAGCTTTCTTT. It is translated as CASSLSGDRVTEAFF.

Only one count was recorded for this clone. The chain is built from TRBV11-1 and TRBJ2-1; TRBD2 might be the D (6 bases). Germline CDR1 is SGHAT and CDR2 is FQDESV (reference sequence). V was pared by 3 bases and J by 1 base, with 10 bases between. The CDR3 has 15 residues. This chain's CDR3 is CASSFGTASYNEQFF. CDR3 DNA: TGTGCCAGCAGCTTTGGGACTGCTTCCTACAATGAGCAGTTCTTC.

The J gene is TRBJ1-2, the V gene TRBV5-1; D not certain. Germline CDR1 SGHRS, CDR2 YFSETQ. Between the trimmed V and J ends, which lost 0 bases and 4 bases, there was a span of 13 bases. The CDR3 is 15 residues long. DNA for the CDR3: TGCGCCAGCAGCTTGGAAGACGCGAACTCCTATGGCTACACCTTC. Its protein is CASSLEDANSYGYTF.

V gene TRBV19 combines with J gene TRBJ1-2; 8 bases are a match to TRBD1. This CDR3 contains 15 residues. V lost 4 bases and J lost 8; bases outside the gene matches: 12. CDR1 and CDR2 (germline): LNHDA, SQIVND (reference sequence). CDR3 coding DNA: TGTGCCAGTAGTAACAGCAGGGGGCGAAGAGAAGGCTACACCTTC. Its translation is CASSNSRGRREGYTF.

The CDR3 nucleotides read TGTGCCAGCAGTTACGGCCCTGGTTTCGAGCAGTACTTC. This gives the protein CASSYGPGFEQYF. J is TRBJ2-7 and V is TRBV6-5; D uncertain. The CDR3 has 13 amino acids. Germline V gene data show CDR1 as MNHEY and CDR2 as SVGAGI. With 2 bases removed from V and 6 bases from J, the gap between germline ends came to 11 bases.

The chain recombines TRBV9 with TRBJ2-7; 8 bases map to TRBD1. This CDR3 comprises 14 residues. With 3 bases clipped from V and 7 bases from J, the junction kept 9 bases outside the gene matches. Germline V gives CDR1 SGDLS, CDR2 YYNGEE. CDR3 amino acids: CASSADRGSTEQYF. In DNA, the CDR3 is TGTGCCAGCAGCGCAGACAGGGGAAGTACGGAGCAGTACTTC.

This clone was recorded once. The rearrangement joins TRBV28 to TRBJ2-3, with 10 bases fitting TRBD1. The germline V gene has CDR1 MDHEN and CDR2 SYDVKM. The CDR3 covers 16 residues. With V trimmed by 4 bases and J by 4 bases, 8 bases remained unmatched. The CDR3 spells CASSSSRDRGPDTQYF. In DNA, the CDR3 is TGTGCCAGCAGTTCTAGCCGGGACAGGGGTCCAGATACGCAGTATTTT.

The rearrangement links TRBV19 to TRBJ2-1, with 8 bases matching TRBD1. The germline CDR1 and CDR2 sequences are LNHDA and SQIVND (reference sequence). The CDR3 contains 17 residues. With V trimmed by 5 bases and J by 1 base, 10 bases remained unmatched. CDR3 coding DNA: TGTGCCAGTAGTGGCGCAACGGACAGGGATTCCTACAATGAGCAGTTCTTC. Its translation is CASSGATDRDSYNEQFF. Filled out from reference TRBV19 and TRBJ2-1, the complete variable domain reads DGGITQSPKYLFRKEGQNVTLSCEQNLNHDAMYWYRQDPGQGLRLIYYSQIVNDFQKGDIAEGYSVSREKKESFPLTVTSAQKNPTAFYLCASSGATDRDSYNEQFFGPGTRLTVL.

The chain couples TRBV2 to TRBJ1-5, with D unresolved. This CDR3 is built from 14 residues. Trimming cost V 6 bases and J 4 bases, with 13 bases left between them. Germline V gene lookup returns CDR1 SNHLY and CDR2 FYNNEI. CDR3 in amino acids: CASRFSAGNQPQHF. The CDR3 nucleotides read TGTGCCAGCAGGTTTTCGGCGGGGAATCAGCCCCAGCATTTT.

This chain uses TRBV7-2 with TRBJ1-1; the D is unclear. The CDR3 consists of 13 residues. In germline, CDR1 is SGHTA, CDR2 FQGNSA. Trimming pared 3 bases from V and 4 bases from J, leaving 9 bases between. The CDR3 DNA is TGTGCCAGCAGCTTTGGACCCGGCACTGAAGCTTTCTTT. This gives the protein CASSFGPGTEAFF.

This chain links TRBV10-1 with TRBJ1-1; no reliable D call. The CDR3 is made up of 13 amino acids. Trimming took 4 bases from V and 4 from J, leaving 10 bases between them. Germline CDR1 WNHNN, CDR2 SYGVQD (reference sequence). CDR3 bases: TGCGCCAGCAGTGCGGCCCCCCGCACTGAAGCTTTCTTT. Translation gives CASSAAPRTEAFF.

The rearrangement joins TRBV19 to TRBJ1-1; D is unclear. The V and J ends lost 5 bases and 0 bases respectively, with 7 bases between them. Germline V lookup: CDR1 LNHDA, CDR2 SQIVND (reference sequence). The CDR3 contains 13 residues. DNA for the CDR3: TGTGCCAGTAGTCGGGGTGTGAACACTGAAGCTTTCTTT. Encoded protein: CASSRGVNTEAFF.